One T cell receptor (beta chain) is described in this entry. Antigen unknown. Looked up from germline, CDR1 is LGHDT and CDR2 is YNNKEL (reference sequence). CDR3 size: 14 residues. V was trimmed by 1 base and J by 7 bases, leaving 10 bases between them. This specimen comes from a study of T cell responses to AZD1222 COVID-19 vaccine. For the study at large: Whether given at about 4 or about 12 weeks, second doses were pooled.

Study-level findings and limits: No repertoire was sampled before or during the peak T cell response, only after it. Spike regions recognized by vaccine-associated CD4 TCRs spanned the protein, led by 160-218 and 743-854. The donors showed a predominance of white British ancestry and of females, with possible underestimation of clonal diversity.

The repertoire was sequenced with immunoSEQ multiplex PCR; TCRdb's copy has only in-frame clones and lacks some. The repertoire holds 120,000 to 150,000 clones, with 90% to 95% as singletons. The gene calls are TRBV3-1 (or the pseudogene TRBV3-2) and TRBJ1-4, with D perhaps TRBD1 (5 bases). This clonotype originated in an adult in good health. This material consisted of peripheral blood, taken on day 0 of AZD1222 vaccination. CDR3: CASSQGRGVEKLFF. As DNA, the CDR3 is TGTGCCAGCAGCCAAGGGCGGGGGGTTGAAAAACTGTTTTTT.